This TCR beta chain was captured by sequencing in a study of T cells in localized non-small cell lung cancer. Broader study findings: Sequencing covered just one tumor region, so heterogeneity cannot be ruled out. Elevated circulating T cell density in blood was associated with longer overall survival.

Sequencing used immunoSEQ multiplex PCR; TCRdb keeps in-frame clones, though not all of them. The sample records some 78,000 clones, 80% to 90% being singletons. This CDR3 has 15 amino acids. Germline V gives CDR1 SSHAT, CDR2 FNYEAQ (reference sequence). As regards this clone: Its specificity is not known. The junction departs from the called germline gene at one end, perhaps through a read error.

The source material was peripheral blood, sampled before any cancer treatment. The source of this sequence is a man aged 35-69 years with stage I lung adenocarcinoma. This rearrangement joins TRBV7-7 to TRBJ2-5; possibly TRBD1 for D (6 bases). The CDR3 DNA follows: TGTGCTAGCAGCTTAATTAGGTCAGGGGAAGAGACCCAGTACTTC. Translation: CASSLIRSGEETQYF.